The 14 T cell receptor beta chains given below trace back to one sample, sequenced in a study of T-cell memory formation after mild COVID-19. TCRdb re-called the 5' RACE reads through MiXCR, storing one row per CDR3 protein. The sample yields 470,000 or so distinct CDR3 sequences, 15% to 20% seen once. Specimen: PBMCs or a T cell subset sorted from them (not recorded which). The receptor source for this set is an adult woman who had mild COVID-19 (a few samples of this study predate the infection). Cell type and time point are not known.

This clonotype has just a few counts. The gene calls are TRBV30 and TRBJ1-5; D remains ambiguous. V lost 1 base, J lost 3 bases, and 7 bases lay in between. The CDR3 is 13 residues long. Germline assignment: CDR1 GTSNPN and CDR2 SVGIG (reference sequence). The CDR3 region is CAWSAGNNQPQHF. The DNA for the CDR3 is TGTGCCTGGAGTGCAGGAAACAATCAGCCCCAGCATTTT.

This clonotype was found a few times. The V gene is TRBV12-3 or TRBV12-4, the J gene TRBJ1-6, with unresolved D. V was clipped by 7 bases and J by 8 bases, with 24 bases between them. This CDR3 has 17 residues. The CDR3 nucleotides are TGTGCCAGCACCCTACCCCTTGGCGGTGGTTGGGATTCACCCCTCCACTTT. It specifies CASTLPLGGGWDSPLHF.

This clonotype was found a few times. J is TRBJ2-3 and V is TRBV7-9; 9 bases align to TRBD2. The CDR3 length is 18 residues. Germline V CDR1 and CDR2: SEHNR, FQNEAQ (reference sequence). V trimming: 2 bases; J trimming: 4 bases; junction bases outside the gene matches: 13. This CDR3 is CASSLPLIAGDFADTQYF. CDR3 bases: TGTGCCAGCAGCTTACCCCTTATAGCGGGGGATTTCGCAGATACGCAGTATTTT.

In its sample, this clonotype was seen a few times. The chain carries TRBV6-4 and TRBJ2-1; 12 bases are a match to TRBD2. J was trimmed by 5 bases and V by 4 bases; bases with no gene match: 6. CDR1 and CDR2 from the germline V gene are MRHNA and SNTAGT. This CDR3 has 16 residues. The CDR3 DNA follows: TGTGCCAGCAGTGGGACCGGACTAGCGGGGAACAATGAGCAGTTCTTC. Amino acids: CASSGTGLAGNNEQFF.

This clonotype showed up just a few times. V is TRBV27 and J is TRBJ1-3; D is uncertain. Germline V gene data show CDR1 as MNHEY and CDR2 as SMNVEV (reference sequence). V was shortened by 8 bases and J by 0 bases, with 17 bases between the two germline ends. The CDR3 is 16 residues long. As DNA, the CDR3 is TGTGCCAGCGGGGTCGGGAACGCTAACTCTGGAAACACCATATATTTT. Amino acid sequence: CASGVGNANSGNTIYF.

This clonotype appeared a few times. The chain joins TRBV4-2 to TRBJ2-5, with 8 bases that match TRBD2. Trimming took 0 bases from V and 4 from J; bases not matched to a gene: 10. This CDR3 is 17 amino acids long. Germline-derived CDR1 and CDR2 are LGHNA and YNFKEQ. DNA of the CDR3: TGTGCCAGCAGCCAAGAAGCGACTAGCGACCCAGTAGAGACCCAGTACTTC. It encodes CASSQEATSDPVETQYF.

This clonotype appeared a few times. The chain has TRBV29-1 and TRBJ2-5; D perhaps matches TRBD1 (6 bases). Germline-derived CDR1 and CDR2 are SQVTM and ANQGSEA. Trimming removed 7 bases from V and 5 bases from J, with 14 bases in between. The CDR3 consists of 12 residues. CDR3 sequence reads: CSANRVGETQYF. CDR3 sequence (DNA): TGCAGCGCCAACAGGGTGGGGGAGACCCAGTACTTC.

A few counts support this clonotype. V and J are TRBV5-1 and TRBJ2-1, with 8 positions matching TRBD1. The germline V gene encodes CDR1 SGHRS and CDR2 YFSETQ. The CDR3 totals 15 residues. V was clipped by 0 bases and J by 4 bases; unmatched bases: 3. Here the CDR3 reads CASSLEQGGYNEQFF. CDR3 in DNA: TGCGCCAGCAGCTTGGAACAGGGGGGATACAATGAGCAGTTCTTC.

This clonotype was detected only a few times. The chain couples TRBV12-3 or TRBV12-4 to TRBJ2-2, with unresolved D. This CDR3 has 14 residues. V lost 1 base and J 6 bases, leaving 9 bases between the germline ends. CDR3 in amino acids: CASSLEPKSGELFF. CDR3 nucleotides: TGTGCCAGCAGTTTAGAGCCGAAATCCGGGGAGCTGTTTTTT.

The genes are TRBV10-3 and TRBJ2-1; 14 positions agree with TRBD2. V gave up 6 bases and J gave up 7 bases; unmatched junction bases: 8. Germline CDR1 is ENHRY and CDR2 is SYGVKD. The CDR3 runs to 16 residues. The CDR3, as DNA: TGTGCCATCAGCGATTCCGGGACTAGCGGGGGTAATGAGCAGTTCTTC. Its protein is CAISDSGTSGGNEQFF.

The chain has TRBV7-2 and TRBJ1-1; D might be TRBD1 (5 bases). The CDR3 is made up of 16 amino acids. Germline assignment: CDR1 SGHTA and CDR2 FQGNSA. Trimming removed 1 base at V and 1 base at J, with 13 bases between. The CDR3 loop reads CASSLEYGAGNTEAFF. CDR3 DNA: TGTGCCAGCAGCTTAGAGTACGGGGCAGGGAACACTGAAGCTTTCTTT.

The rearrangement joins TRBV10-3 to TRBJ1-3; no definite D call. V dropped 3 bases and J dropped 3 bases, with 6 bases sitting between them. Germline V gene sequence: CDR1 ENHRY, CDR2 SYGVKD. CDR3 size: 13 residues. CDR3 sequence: CAISDSLGNTIYF. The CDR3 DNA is TGTGCCATCAGTGATTCTCTTGGAAACACCATATATTTT.

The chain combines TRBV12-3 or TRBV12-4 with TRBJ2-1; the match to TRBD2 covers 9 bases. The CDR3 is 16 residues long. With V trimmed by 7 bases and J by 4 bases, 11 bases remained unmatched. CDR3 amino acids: CASIKGAGGTYNEQFF. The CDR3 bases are TGTGCCAGCATAAAAGGGGCGGGAGGGACTTACAATGAGCAGTTCTTC.

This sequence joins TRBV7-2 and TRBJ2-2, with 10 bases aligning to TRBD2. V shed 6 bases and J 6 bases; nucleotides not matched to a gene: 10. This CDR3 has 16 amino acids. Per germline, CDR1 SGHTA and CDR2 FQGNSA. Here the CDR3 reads CASSQSGRAGPGELFF. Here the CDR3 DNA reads TGTGCCAGCAGTCAAAGCGGGAGGGCCGGTCCCGGGGAGCTGTTTTTT. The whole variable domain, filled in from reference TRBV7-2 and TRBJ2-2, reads GAGVSQSPSNKVTEKGKDVELRCDPISGHTALYWYRQSLGQGLEFLIYFQGNSAPDKSGLPSDRFSAERTGGSVSTLTIQRTQQEDSAVYLCASSQSGRAGPGELFFGEGSRLTVL.